The 8 T cell receptor beta chains reported below all come from one sample, sequenced in a study of shared clonotypes between healthy human individuals. TCRdb's table, derived via immunoSEQ multiplex PCR, lists solely in-frame clones and lacks some. The sample contains under 600,000 clones, about 98% of which appear only once. Naive CD8 cells were CD45RO-negative, positively selected for CCR7, excluding terminally differentiated effector memory CD45RA+ cells. Sequencing used naive CD8+ T cells sorted from blood. These receptor sequences come from a man aged 25 to 40 in good health.

The genes are TRBV6-1 and TRBJ2-2; D is undetermined. V was clipped by 2 bases and J by 9 bases, with 13 bases between them. This CDR3 is 14 amino acids long. Per the germline V gene, CDR1 is MNHNS and CDR2 is SASEGT. The CDR3 bases are TGTGCCAGCAGTGAATACTTGGGTGGGAGGGAGCTGTTTTTT. This gives the protein CASSEYLGGRELFF.

The chain carries TRBV7-6 and TRBJ2-1; TRBD2 is a possible D gene (5 bases). Germline lookup yields CDR1 SGHVS and CDR2 FNYEAQ. This CDR3 spans 16 amino acids. The V end lost 2 bases, the J end lost 3 bases, and 14 bases lay between the germline ends. The CDR3 DNA reads as TGTGCCAGCAGCTTACAAAGCGGACCCCGCTACAATGAGCAGTTCTTC. This encodes CASSLQSGPRYNEQFF.

J is TRBJ2-7 and V is TRBV6-5; 7 bases are shared with TRBD1. Germline CDR1 reads MNHEY; CDR2 reads SVGAGI. This CDR3 region has 15 residues. With 6 bases clipped from V and 1 base from J, the junction kept 9 bases outside the gene matches. Here the CDR3 DNA reads TGTGCCAGCAGAAAAAACAGGGGAGCTTCCTACGAGCAGTACTTC. This codes for CASRKNRGASYEQYF.

V and J are TRBV9 and TRBJ2-7; TRBD1 matches 8 bases. After removal of 3 bases from V and 5 bases from J, the junction contained 4 bases not matched to a gene. The CDR3 runs to 13 residues. CDR1 and CDR2 (germline): SGDLS, YYNGEE. CDR3 region: CASSGQGAHEQYF. The CDR3 DNA reads as TGTGCCAGCAGCGGTCAGGGGGCTCACGAGCAGTACTTC.

The chain couples TRBV6-5 to TRBJ1-2; weak D call: TRBD1 (5 bases). Germline assignment: CDR1 MNHEY and CDR2 SVGAGI. The CDR3 has 16 residues. Deletions cut 0 bases from V and 4 bases from J, with 15 bases between. CDR3 region: CASSYSIQVVSYGYTF. In DNA, the CDR3 is TGTGCCAGCAGTTACTCGATACAGGTCGTCAGCTATGGCTACACCTTC.

The CDR3 coding sequence is TGTGCCAGCAGCTTAGTGGGGGCGGCTAATGAAAAACTGTTTTTT. Translated, it gives CASSLVGAANEKLFF. J is TRBJ1-4 and V is TRBV7-9, with D perhaps TRBD1 (6 bases). There are 15 residues in the CDR3. V lost 1 base to trimming and J lost 3 bases, with 9 bases between them. Germline CDR1 SEHNR, CDR2 FQNEAQ (reference sequence).

The chain has TRBV7-3 and TRBJ2-7, with D unresolved. This CDR3 is built from 16 residues. Trimming pared 5 bases from V and 0 bases from J, leaving 17 bases between. Germline CDR1 is SGHTA and CDR2 is FQGTGA. CDR3 region: CASSSLNGRSSYEQYF. Here the CDR3 DNA reads TGTGCCAGCAGCAGCTTAAACGGCAGGAGCTCCTACGAGCAGTACTTC. Full variable domain (rest looked up from reference TRBV7-3 and TRBJ2-7): GAGVSQTPSNKVTEKGKYVELRCDPISGHTALYWYRQSLGQGPEFLIYFQGTGAADDSGLPNDRFFAVRPEGSVSTLKIQRTERGDSAVYLCASSSLNGRSSYEQYFGPGTRLTVT.

As to this clone: The junction does not match germline at one end; this may be a read error. Other DNA sequences in this specimen translate into the identical CDR3. The gene calls are TRBV18 and TRBJ2-7; D not resolved. Germline V lookup: CDR1 KGHSH, CDR2 LQKENI. This CDR3 comprises 13 residues. This CDR3 reads CASSPGNIYEQYF. The CDR3 nucleotides read TGCGCCAGCTCACCGGGCAATATCTACGAGCAGTACTTC.